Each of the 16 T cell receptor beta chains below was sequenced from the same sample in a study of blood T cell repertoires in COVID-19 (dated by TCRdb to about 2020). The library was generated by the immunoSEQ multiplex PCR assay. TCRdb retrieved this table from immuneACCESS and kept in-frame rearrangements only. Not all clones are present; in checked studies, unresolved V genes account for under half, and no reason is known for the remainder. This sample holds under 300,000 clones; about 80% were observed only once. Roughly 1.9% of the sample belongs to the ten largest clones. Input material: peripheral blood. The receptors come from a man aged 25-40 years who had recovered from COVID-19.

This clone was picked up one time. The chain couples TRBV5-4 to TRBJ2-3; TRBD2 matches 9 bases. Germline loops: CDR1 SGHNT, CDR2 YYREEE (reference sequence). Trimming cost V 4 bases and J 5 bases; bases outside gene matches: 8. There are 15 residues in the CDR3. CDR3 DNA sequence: TGTGCCAGCAGCCCCAGCGGGGGGCGTGGAGATACGCAGTATTTT. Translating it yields CASSPSGGRGDTQYF.

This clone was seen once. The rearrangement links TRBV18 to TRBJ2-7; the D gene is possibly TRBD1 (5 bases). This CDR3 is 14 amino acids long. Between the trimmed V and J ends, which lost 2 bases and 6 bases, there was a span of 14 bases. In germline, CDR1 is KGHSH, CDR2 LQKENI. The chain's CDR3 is CASSPGIRQGEQYF. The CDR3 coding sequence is TGTGCCAGCTCACCAGGAATAAGGCAGGGCGAGCAGTACTTC. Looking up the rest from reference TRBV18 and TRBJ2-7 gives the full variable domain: NAGVMQNPRHLVRRRGQEARLRCSPMKGHSHVYWYRQLPEEGLKFMVYLQKENIIDESGMPKERFSAEFPKEGPSILRIQQVVRGDSAAYFCASSPGIRQGEQYFGPGTRLTVT.

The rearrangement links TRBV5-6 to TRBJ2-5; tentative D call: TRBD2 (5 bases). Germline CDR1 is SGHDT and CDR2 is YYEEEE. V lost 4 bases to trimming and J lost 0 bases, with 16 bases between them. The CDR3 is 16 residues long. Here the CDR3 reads CASSPGGGSYQETQYF. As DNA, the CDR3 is TGTGCCAGCAGCCCCGGAGGCGGCAGCTACCAAGAGACCCAGTACTTC.

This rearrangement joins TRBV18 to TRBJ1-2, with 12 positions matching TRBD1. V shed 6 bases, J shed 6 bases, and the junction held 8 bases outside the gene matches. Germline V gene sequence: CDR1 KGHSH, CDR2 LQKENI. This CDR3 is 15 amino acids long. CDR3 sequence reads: CASSTGGQGANGYTF. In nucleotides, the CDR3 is TGTGCCAGCTCTACAGGGGGACAGGGGGCGAATGGCTACACCTTC.

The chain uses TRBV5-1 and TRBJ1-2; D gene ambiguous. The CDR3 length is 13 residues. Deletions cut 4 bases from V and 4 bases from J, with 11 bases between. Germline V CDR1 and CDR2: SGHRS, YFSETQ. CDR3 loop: CASSPEGGYGYTF. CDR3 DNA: TGCGCCAGCAGCCCTGAGGGAGGCTATGGCTACACCTTC.

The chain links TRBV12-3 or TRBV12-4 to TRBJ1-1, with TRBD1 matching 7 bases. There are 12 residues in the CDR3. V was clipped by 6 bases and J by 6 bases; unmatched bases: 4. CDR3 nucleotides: TGTGCCAGCAGCACCAGGGGGGCTGAAGCTTTCTTT. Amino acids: CASSTRGAEAFF.

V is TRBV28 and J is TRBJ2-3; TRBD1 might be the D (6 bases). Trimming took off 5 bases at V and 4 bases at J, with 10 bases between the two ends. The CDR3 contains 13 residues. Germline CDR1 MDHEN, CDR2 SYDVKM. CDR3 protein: CASSPPGADTQYF. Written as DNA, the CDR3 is TGTGCCAGCAGTCCCCCAGGGGCAGATACGCAGTATTTT. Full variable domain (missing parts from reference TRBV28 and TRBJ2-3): DVKVTQSSRYLVKRTGEKVFLECVQDMDHENMFWYRQDPGLGLRLIYFSYDVKMKEKGDIPEGYSVSREKKERFSLILESASTNQTSMYLCASSPPGADTQYFGPGTRLTVL.

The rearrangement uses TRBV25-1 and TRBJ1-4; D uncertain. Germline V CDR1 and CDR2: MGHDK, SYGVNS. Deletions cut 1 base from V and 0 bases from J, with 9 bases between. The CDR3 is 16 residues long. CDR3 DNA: TGTGCCAGCAGTGAATGGGCACGAGCAACTAATGAAAAACTGTTTTTT. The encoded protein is CASSEWARATNEKLFF.

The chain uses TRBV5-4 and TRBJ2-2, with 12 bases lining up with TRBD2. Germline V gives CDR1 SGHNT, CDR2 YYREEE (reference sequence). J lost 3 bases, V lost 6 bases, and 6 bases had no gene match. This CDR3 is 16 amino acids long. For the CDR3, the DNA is TGTGCCAGCACCCCACGGACTAGCGGGGACACCGGGGAGCTGTTTTTT. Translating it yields CASTPRTSGDTGELFF.

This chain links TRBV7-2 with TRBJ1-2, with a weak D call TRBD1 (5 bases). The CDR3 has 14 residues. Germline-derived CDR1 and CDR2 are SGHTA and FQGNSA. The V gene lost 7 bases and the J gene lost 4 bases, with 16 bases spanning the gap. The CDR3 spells CASTLMTAAYGYTF. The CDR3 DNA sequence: TGTGCCAGCACCCTTATGACAGCCGCCTATGGCTACACCTTC.

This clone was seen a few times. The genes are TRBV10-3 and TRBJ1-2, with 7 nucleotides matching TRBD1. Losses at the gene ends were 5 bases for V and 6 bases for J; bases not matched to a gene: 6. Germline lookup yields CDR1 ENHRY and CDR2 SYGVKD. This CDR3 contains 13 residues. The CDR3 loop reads CAISSQGNHGYTF. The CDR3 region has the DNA TGTGCCATCAGTTCACAGGGGAATCATGGCTACACCTTC.

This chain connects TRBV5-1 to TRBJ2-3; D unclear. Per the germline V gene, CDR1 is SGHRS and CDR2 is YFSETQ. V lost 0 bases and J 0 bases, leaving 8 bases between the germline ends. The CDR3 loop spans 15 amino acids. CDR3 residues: CASSLDGTSTDTQYF. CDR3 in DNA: TGCGCCAGCAGCTTGGACGGTACTAGCACAGATACGCAGTATTTT.

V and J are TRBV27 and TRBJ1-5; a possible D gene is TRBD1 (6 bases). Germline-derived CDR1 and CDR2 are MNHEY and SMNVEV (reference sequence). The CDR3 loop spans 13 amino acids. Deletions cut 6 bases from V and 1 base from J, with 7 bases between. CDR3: CASSRGSNQPQHF. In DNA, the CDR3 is TGTGCCAGCAGCAGGGGAAGCAATCAGCCCCAGCATTTT.

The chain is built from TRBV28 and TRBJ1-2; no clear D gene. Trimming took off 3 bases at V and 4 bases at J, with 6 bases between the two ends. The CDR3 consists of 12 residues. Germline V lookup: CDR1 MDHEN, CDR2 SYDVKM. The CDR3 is CASSFGSYGYTF. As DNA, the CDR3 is TGTGCCAGCAGTTTCGGGTCCTATGGCTACACCTTC.

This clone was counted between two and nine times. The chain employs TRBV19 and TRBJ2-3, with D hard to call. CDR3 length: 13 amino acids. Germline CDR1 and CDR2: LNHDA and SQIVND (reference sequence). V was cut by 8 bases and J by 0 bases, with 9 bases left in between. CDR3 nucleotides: TGTGCCAGTTACGACACAAGCACAGATACGCAGTATTTT. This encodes CASYDTSTDTQYF.

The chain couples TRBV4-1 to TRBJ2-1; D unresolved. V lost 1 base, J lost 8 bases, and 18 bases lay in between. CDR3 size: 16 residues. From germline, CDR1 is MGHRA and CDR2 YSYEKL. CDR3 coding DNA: TGCGCCAGCAGCCAAGGAGCGATGCCTAGTATCGATGAGCAGTTCTTC. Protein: CASSQGAMPSIDEQFF.